This T cell receptor (beta chain) was obtained from a study of shared clonotypes between healthy human individuals. Naive CD8 populations comprised CD45RO-negative cells positively selected for CCR7, excluding terminally differentiated effector memory CD45RA+ cells. The healthy adult donors were HIV-negative and reported no recent acute infections or vaccinations. At the deep level, the assay was run. Measured with immunoSEQ multiplex PCR; TCRdb has only the in-frame clones, and not every one. The table includes 550,000 to 750,000 clones, 92% detected once. Germline V gene data show CDR1 as MNHNY and CDR2 as SVGAGI (reference sequence). This CDR3 has 14 amino acids. Deletions cut 2 bases from V and 3 bases from J, with 10 bases between.

This sequence joins TRBV6-6 and TRBJ1-1; D gene unclear. Sequenced: naive CD8+ T cells sorted from blood. The clonotype originates from a young man in good health. This CDR3 reads CASSYTHKDTEAFF. CDR3 nucleotide sequence: TGTGCCAGCAGTTACACCCACAAGGACACTGAAGCTTTCTTT.